This T cell receptor beta chain emerged from a study of T-cell memory formation after mild COVID-19. TCRdb redid the calling of the 5' RACE reads with MiXCR, one entry per CDR3 protein. The sample records 550,000 to 600,000 distinct CDR3 sequences, roughly a fifth being singletons. The germline CDR1 and CDR2 sequences are DFQATT and SNEGSKA (reference sequence). Trimming cost V 1 base and J 1 base, with 22 bases left between them. There are 18 residues in the CDR3. The specimen was PBMCs or a T cell subset sorted from them (not recorded which). V usage is TRBV20-1 and J usage is TRBJ1-1, with D perhaps matching TRBD1 (6 bases). This clonotype was sampled from an adult woman who had mild COVID-19 (a few samples of this study predate the infection). Cell type and time point are not known. CDR3 nucleotide sequence: TGCAGTGCTAGAGCCCGCCGACAGGCCCTATCCTCGAACACTGAAGCTTTCTTT. Residues: CSARARRQALSSNTEAFF.